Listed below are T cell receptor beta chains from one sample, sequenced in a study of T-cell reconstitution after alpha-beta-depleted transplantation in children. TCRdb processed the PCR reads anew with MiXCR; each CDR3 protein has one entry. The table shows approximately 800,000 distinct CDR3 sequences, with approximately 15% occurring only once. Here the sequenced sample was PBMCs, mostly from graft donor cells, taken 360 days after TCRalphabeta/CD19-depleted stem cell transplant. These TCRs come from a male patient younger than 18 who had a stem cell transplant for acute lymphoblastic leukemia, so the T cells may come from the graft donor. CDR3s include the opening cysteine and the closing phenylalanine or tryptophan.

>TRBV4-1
CASSQPPLSYEQYF
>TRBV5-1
CASIGNAEETQYF
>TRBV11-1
CASSGGGFHEQFF
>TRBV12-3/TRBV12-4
CASRPGLAISDTQYF
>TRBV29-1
CSGTSGETYEQYF
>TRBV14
CASSHKGAWTGELFF
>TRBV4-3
CASSQDTGTDTEAFF
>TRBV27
CASRSGLDGGELFF
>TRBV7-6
CASSYPRQALNTEAFF
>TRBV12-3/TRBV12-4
CASLGQGEYNEQFF
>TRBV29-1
CTSLRDRGDQPQHF
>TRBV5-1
CASSPLPGTHTEAFF
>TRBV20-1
CSARVPRQGLYNEQFF
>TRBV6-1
CASSQGLAGRVGEQFF
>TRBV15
CATSRGTGDYNEKLFF
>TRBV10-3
CAISESWGPSSGNTIYF
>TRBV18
CASSPTSGTGVGTQYF
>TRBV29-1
CSVVKYLGDGSEQYF
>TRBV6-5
CASSYLGLAGVGTGELFF
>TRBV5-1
CASSLLAGGLQETQYF
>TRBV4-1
CASSLTNNRGRLSHEQYF
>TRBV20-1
CSASPNWGRTGELFF